This T cell receptor (beta chain) originates from a study of blood T cell repertoires in COVID-19 (dated by TCRdb to between 2020 and 2021). Study-wide context: Collaborator samples came from the United States, Italy and Spain and covered acute and convalescent phases of COVID-19. The prospective study material was composed of cDNA or gDNA derived from T cells, B-cell-depleted T cells, or PBMCs. The dataset comprised deeply sampled blood TCRbeta repertoires from subjects exposed to, actively infected with, or recovered from COVID-19. The repertoires were released in a freely available public database meant as a resource for research on the immune response to SARS-CoV-2. The samples were drawn from the first 160 participants of the ongoing ImmuneRACE study and from some 1,300 subjects provided by 6 global collaborators. Nearly every sample came with metadata listing a de-identified subject ID, COVID-19 status, age in years and sex. Where available, HLA class I and class II types were taken from metadata supplied by the sample provider and were not determined by assay-based typing.

As to this clone: This clone's antigen is unknown. Qualities for individual bases were not recorded, and no much larger clone is one base off.

Whole blood was collected in K2EDTA tubes by collaborating institutions according to the institutions' own protocols. Collaborator samples were shipped for TCRbeta analysis as frozen whole blood, isolated PBMCs, or DNA extracted from either sample type. Results and caveats for the whole study, not just this receptor: How much clinical and demographic metadata was included differed by source and by participant, and the metadata was provided uncurated.

TCRbeta CDR3 regions were amplified from genomic DNA using the immunoSEQ Assay, a bias-controlled multiplex PCR. Under the source paper's analysis protocol: Nucleated cell counts per sample were estimated from amplification of reference gene primers within the assay. To quantify the absolute abundance of each unique TCRbeta CDR3 rearrangement, sequence reads were collapsed and filtered. For each sample, productive Simpson clonality was calculated as the square root of Simpson's diversity index across productive rearrangements. What TCRdb holds here is the immuneACCESS table cut down to in-frame rearrangements. Part of the clones is not present; checked against another copy, under half of the missing clones reflect an unresolved V gene, and the others are unexplained. The DNA was the basis for D and trimming; V, J and clone size are from that table. The sample table lists 200,000 to 300,000 clones, about nine tenths of them with a count of one. The ten biggest clones cover 6.2% of the sample.

The germline V gene encodes CDR1 SGHRS and CDR2 YFSETQ. V and J are trimmed by 6 bases and 6 bases, and the gene matches miss 6 bases of the junction. The CDR3 numbers 14 residues from cysteine through phenylalanine. Here the CDR3 DNA is all that survives: 42 bases in frame from base 1. The chain links TRBV5-1 with TRBJ2-5, with 12 central nucleotides matching TRBD2. The sequenced sample consisted of peripheral blood. This TCR was sampled from a man aged 60 to 69 with acute or convalescent COVID-19. The nucleotides are TGCGCCAGCACTCTAGCGGGAGGGCCTAAGACCCAGTACTTC. The resulting protein is CASTLAGGPKTQYF.